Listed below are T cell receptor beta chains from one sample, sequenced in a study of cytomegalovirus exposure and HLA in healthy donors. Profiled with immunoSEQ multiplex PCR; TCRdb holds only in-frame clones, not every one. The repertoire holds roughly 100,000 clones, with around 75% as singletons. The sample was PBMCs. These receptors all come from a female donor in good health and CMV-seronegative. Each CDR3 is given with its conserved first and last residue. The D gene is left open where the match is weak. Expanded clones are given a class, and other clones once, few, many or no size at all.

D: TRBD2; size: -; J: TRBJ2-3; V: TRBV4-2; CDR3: CASSQGGSSGSPDTQYF; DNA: TGTGCCAGCAGCCAAGGAGGGTCTAGCGGGAGTCCGGATACGCAGTATTTT
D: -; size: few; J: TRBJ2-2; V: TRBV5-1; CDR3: CASSYGHVLATQLNTGELFF; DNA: TGCGCCAGCAGCTATGGCCACGTGCTAGCGACCCAACTGAACACCGGGGAGCTGTTTTTT
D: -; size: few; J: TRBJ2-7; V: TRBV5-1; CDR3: CASSLVPGEQYF; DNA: TGCGCCAGCAGCTTAGTGCCGGGCGAGCAGTACTTC
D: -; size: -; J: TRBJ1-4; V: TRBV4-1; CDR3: CASSQAGASEKLFF; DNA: TGCGCCAGCAGCCAAGCAGGGGCGAGTGAAAAACTGTTTTTT
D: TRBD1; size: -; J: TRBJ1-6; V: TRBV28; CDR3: CASSLLQGSAYNSPLHF; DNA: TGTGCCAGCAGTCTTCTACAGGGGTCGGCCTATAATTCACCCCTCCACTTT
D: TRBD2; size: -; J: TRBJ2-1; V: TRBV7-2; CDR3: CASRGLGGRGYNEQFF; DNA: TGTGCCAGCAGGGGCCTCGGCGGGAGGGGCTACAATGAGCAGTTCTTC
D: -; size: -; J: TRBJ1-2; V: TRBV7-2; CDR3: CASSLALGAVGYGYTF; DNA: TGTGCCAGCAGCTTAGCGCTAGGGGCAGTCGGCTATGGCTACACCTTC
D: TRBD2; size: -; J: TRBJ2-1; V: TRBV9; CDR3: CASSPPGTSGIGQGEQFF; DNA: TGTGCCAGCAGCCCCCCCGGGACTAGCGGGATCGGACAGGGGGAGCAGTTCTTC
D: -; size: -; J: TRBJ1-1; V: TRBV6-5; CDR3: CASSLRGVPNTEAFF; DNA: TGTGCCAGCAGCCTCAGGGGCGTTCCGAACACTGAAGCTTTCTTT
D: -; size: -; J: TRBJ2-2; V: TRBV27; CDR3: CASSFGQWGGELFF; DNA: TGTGCCAGCAGTTTTGGACAGTGGGGCGGGGAGCTGTTTTTT
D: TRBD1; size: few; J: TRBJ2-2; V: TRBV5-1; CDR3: CASTPLTGRSAGELFF; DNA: TGCGCCAGCACCCCTTTGACAGGGCGATCGGCCGGGGAGCTGTTTTTT
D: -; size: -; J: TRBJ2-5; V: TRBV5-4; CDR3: CASSFPGLQETQYF; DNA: TGTGCCAGCAGCTTTCCGGGACTGCAAGAGACCCAGTACTTC
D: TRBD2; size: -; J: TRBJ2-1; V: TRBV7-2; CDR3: CASSLMSSGSSYNEQFF; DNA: TGTGCCAGCAGCTTAATGTCTAGCGGGAGCTCCTACAATGAGCAGTTCTTC
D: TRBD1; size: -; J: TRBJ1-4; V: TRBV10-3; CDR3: CAISERDRGLGEKLFF; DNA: TGTGCCATCAGTGAGCGGGACAGGGGGCTAGGAGAAAAACTGTTTTTT
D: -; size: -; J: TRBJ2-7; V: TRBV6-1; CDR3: CASSVGSASSYEQYF; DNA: TGTGCCAGCAGTGTGGGTAGCGCGAGCTCCTACGAGCAGTACTTC
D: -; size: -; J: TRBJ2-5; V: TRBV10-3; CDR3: CAISERRETQYF; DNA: TGTGCCATCAGTGAGCGTCGAGAGACCCAGTACTTC
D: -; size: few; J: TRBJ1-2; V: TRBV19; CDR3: CASSTGQGPYGYTF; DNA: TGTGCCAGTAGTACAGGTCAGGGGCCCTATGGCTACACCTTC
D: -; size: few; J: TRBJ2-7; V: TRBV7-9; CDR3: CASSSPRDSPYEQYF; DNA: TGTGCCAGCAGCTCCCCCCGGGACTCCCCCTACGAGCAGTACTTC
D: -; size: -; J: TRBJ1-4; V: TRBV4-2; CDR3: CASSQDGGGLEKLFF; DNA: TGTGCCAGCAGCCAAGATGGGGGAGGTCTTGAAAAACTGTTTTTT
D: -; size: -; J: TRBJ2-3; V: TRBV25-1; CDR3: CASSGRVSTDTQYF; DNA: TGTGCCAGCAGTGGGAGAGTATCCACAGATACGCAGTATTTT
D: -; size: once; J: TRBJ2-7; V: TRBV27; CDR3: CASRGRSYEQYF; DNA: TGTGCCAGCAGGGGGAGGTCCTACGAGCAGTACTTC
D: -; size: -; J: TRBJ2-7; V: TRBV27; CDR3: CASSFWSSSRYEQYF; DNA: TGTGCCAGCAGTTTCTGGAGCTCTTCAAGGTACGAGCAGTACTTC
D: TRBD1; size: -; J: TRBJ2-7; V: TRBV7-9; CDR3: CASSLGGQDSF; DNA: TGTGCCAGCAGCTTAGGAGGACAGGACTCCTTC
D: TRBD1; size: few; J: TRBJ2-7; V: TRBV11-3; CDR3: CASSLTGQPPEQYF; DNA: TGTGCCAGCAGCTTGACGGGACAGCCTCCCGAGCAGTACTTC
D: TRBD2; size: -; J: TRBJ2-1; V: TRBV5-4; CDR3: CASSIAGPSYNEQFF; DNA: TGTGCCAGCAGTATAGCGGGGCCCTCCTACAATGAGCAGTTCTTC
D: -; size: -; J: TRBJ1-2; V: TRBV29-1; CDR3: CSVERSYGYTF; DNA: TGCAGCGTTGAACGGAGCTATGGCTACACCTTC
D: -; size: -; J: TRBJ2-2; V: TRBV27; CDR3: CASSQRGASGELFF; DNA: TGTGCCAGCAGCCAACGGGGAGCTTCCGGGGAGCTGTTTTTT
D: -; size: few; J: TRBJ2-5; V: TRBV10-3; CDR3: CAISGGPPGLGETQYF; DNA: TGTGCCATCAGCGGTGGACCGCCGGGACTCGGAGAGACCCAGTACTTC
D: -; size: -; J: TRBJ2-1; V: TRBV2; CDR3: CASSEMALVNNEQFF; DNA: TGTGCCAGCAGTGAAATGGCCCTAGTGAACAATGAGCAGTTCTTC
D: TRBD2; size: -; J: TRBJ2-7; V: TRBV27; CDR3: CASSFRTSGSGEQYF; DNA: TGTGCCAGCAGTTTTCGGACTAGCGGGAGTGGTGAGCAGTACTTC
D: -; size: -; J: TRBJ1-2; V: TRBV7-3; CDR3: CASSPERGTIYTF; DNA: TGTGCCAGCAGCCCTGAGCGGGGGACAATTTACACCTTC
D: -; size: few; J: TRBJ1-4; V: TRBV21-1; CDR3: CASPPSRRGNEKLFF; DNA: TGTGCCAGTCCGCCAAGCCGTCGGGGTAATGAAAAACTGTTTTTT
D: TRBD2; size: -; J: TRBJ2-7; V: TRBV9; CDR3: CASSVGDPGPGGEEQYF; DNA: TGTGCCAGCAGCGTAGGCGACCCCGGCCCGGGAGGTGAGGAGCAGTACTTC
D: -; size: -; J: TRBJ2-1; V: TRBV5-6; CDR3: CASSPLRQGSYNEQFF; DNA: TGTGCCAGCAGCCCCCTGCGTCAGGGGTCCTACAATGAGCAGTTCTTC
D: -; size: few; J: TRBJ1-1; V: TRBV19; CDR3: CASSLVGGNTEAFF; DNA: TGTGCCAGTAGTCTTGTAGGGGGGAACACTGAAGCTTTCTTT
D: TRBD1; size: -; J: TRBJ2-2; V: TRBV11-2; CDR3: CASSQDRVSTGELFF; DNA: TGTGCCAGCAGCCAGGACAGGGTCAGCACCGGGGAGCTGTTTTTT
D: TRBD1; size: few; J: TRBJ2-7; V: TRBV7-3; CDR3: CASSPPGQGFSYEQYF; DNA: TGTGCCAGCAGCCCCCCGGGACAGGGTTTCTCCTACGAGCAGTACTTC
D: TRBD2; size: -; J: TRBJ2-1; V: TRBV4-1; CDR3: CASSQVLAGFLHNEQFF; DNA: TGCGCCAGCAGCCAAGTACTAGCGGGATTCCTTCACAATGAGCAGTTCTTC
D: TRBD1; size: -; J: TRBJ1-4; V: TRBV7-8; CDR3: CASSLKFGRGQGRIATNEKLFF; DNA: TGTGCCAGCAGCTTGAAATTCGGTAGAGGACAGGGAAGAATTGCAACTAATGAAAAACTGTTTTTT
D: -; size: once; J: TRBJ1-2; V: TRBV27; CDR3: CASSSRQVSIYGYTF; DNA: TGTGCCAGCAGTTCTCGACAGGTATCCATCTATGGCTACACCTTC
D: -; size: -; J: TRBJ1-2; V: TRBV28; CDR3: CASSPLGGNDRGYTF; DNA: TGTGCCAGTAGCCCCCTGGGGGGAAATGATCGGGGCTACACCTTC
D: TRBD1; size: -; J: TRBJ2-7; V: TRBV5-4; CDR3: CASSYGTGSSYEQYF; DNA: TGTGCCAGCAGCTACGGGACAGGAAGCTCCTACGAGCAGTACTTC
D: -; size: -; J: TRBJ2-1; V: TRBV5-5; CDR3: CASSFSGSQEQFF; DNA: TGTGCCAGCAGCTTTTCCGGGAGTCAGGAGCAGTTCTTC
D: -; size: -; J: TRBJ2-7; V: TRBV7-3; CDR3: CASSASRQVSIGREQYF; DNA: TGTGCCAGCAGCGCCTCCCGACAGGTGAGTATCGGCCGCGAGCAGTACTTC
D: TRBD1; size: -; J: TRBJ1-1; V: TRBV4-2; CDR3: CASSPQGGGTEAFF; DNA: TGTGCCAGCAGCCCGCAGGGGGGTGGGACTGAAGCTTTCTTT
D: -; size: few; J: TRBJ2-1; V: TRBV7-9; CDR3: CASSLARQSGKDEQFF; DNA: TGTGCCAGCAGCTTAGCGCGTCAAAGCGGCAAGGATGAGCAGTTCTTC